This T cell receptor (beta chain) stems from a study of blood T cell repertoires in COVID-19. Generated by immunoSEQ multiplex PCR, the TCRdb table keeps only in-frame clones and is missing some. Altogether about 50,000 clones are present, approximately 88% being singletons, with the ten largest covering over 9.5%. The CDR3 runs 15 residues. Trimming took 6 bases from V and 2 from J, leaving 15 bases between them. Germline V gives CDR1 KGHDR, CDR2 SFDVKD. Input material: peripheral blood. The V and J genes are TRBV24-1 and TRBJ2-5; D might be TRBD2 (6 bases). This receptor was taken from a human donor with active COVID-19. The donor label of this sample is uncertain. The CDR3 is CATSPGSGKQETQYF. CDR3 in DNA: TGTGCCACCAGTCCTGGTAGCGGAAAGCAAGAGACCCAGTACTTC.